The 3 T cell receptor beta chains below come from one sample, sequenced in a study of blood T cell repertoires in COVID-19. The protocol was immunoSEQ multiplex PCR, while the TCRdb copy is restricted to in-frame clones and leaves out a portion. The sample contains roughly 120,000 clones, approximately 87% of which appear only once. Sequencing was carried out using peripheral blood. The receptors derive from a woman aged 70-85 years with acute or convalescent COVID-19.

The DNA for the CDR3 is TGTGCCAGCAGTTCCGGGACAGGTTACGAGCAGTACTTC. Translating gives CASSSGTGYEQYF. V is TRBV12-3 or TRBV12-4 and J is TRBJ2-7, with 8 nucleotides matching TRBD1. The V and J ends lost 4 bases and 4 bases, in that order; junction bases with no gene match: 3. The CDR3 loop spans 13 amino acids.

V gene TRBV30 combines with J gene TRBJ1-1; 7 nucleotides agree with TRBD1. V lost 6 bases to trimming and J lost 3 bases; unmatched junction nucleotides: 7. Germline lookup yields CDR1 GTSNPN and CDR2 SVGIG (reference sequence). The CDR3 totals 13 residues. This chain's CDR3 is CACNRGVDTEAFF. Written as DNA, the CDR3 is TGTGCCTGCAACAGGGGAGTGGACACTGAAGCTTTCTTT.

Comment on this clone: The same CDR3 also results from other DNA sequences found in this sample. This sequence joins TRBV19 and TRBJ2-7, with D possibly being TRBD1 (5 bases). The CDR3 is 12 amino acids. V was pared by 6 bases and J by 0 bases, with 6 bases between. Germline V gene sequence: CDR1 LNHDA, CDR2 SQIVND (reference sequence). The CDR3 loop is CASRDNSYEQYF. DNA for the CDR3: TGTGCCAGTAGGGACAACTCCTACGAGCAGTACTTC.